This is a list of T cell receptor beta chains from one sample in a study of T cell repertoires in aging, cancer and after chemotherapy. TCRdb independently ran MiXCR on the multiplex PCR reads; one entry per CDR3 protein. The sample includes several thousand distinct CDR3 sequences, around 33% of them seen just once. Sequenced sample: blood. The receptors here all came from a human donor with a blood cancer. The donor label of this sample is uncertain. CDR3s include the opening cysteine and the closing phenylalanine or tryptophan. D genes are given only for firm matches. The size entry is marked missing in some rows and otherwise reads once, few, many or a size class.

d_call j_call clone_size v_call cdr3_nt cdr3_aa
TRBD1 TRBJ2-5 medium-sized TRBV12-3/TRBV12-4 TGTGCCAGCAGTGGGACAGGGACCAACCAAGAGACCCAGTACTTC CASSGTGTNQETQYF
- TRBJ2-2 medium-sized TRBV29-1 TGCAGCGTTGATCCGAGAAACACCGGGGAGCTGTTTTTT CSVDPRNTGELFF
- TRBJ1-4 - TRBV19 TGTGCCAGTAGTATAGTAGGAGCTGGTAATGAAAAACTGTTTTTT CASSIVGAGNEKLFF
- TRBJ1-6 few TRBV6-5 TGTGCCAGCAGCGACAGCTCCTATAATTCACCCCTCCACTTT CASSDSSYNSPLHF
TRBD2 TRBJ2-7 few TRBV12-3/TRBV12-4 TGTGCCAGCAGTTCCACGGGACTAGCGGGAGTAACAGGCTACGAGCAGTACTTC CASSSTGLAGVTGYEQYF
- TRBJ2-5 medium-sized TRBV5-6 TGTGCCAGCAGCCAACAGGGTGCCGAGACCCAGTACTTC CASSQQGAETQYF
TRBD1 TRBJ2-4 - TRBV27 TGTGCCAGCAGGTCCGGGACAGGCCTTTTGCCCAAAAACATTCAGTACTTC CASRSGTGLLPKNIQYF
- TRBJ1-1 - TRBV6-5 TGTGCCAGCAGTTACTCGGCACAGGGTGTCACTGAAGCTTTCTTT CASSYSAQGVTEAFF
- TRBJ2-7 few TRBV20-1 TGCAGTGCCGAGGGCCCCCGAGGAGACGAGCAGTACTTC CSAEGPRGDEQYF
- TRBJ2-5 - TRBV27 TGTGCCAGCAGGCCCGCTGCGGGAGAGACCCAGTACTTC CASRPAAGETQYF
- TRBJ1-3 - TRBV30 TGTGCCTGGAAGAAAGCTGGAAACACCATATATTTT CAWKKAGNTIYF
TRBD2 TRBJ2-1 - TRBV5-6 TGCGCCAGCAGTGGCGGGAGGAGCGGCCACTACAATGAGCAGTTCTTC CASSGGRSGHYNEQFF
- TRBJ2-7 - TRBV6-1 TGTGCCAGCAGGGAGGCAGGGGCCTTAGAGCAGTACTTC CASREAGALEQYF
- TRBJ2-1 medium-sized TRBV24-1 TGTGCCACCAGTGGAATCAATGAGCAGTTCTTC CATSGINEQFF
- TRBJ2-3 few TRBV7-2 TGTGCCAGCAGCTACCTAACATCAGATACGCAGTATTTT CASSYLTSDTQYF
- TRBJ2-1 few TRBV5-6 TGTGCCAGCACCGGCGGACTGGACCGCTCCTACAATGAGCAGTTCTTC CASTGGLDRSYNEQFF
TRBD2 TRBJ2-3 few TRBV19 TGTGCCAGCAGCGCGGGACTAGCGGGAGTCAAAAATACGCAGTATTTT CASSAGLAGVKNTQYF
- TRBJ1-2 few TRBV5-4 TGTGCCAGCAGCTTCGACGGAACTAACTATGGCTACACCTTC CASSFDGTNYGYTF
- TRBJ2-1 - TRBV27 TGTGCCAGCAGTTTATCGATGGCTAGGGGACGCTACAATGAGCAGTTCTTC CASSLSMARGRYNEQFF
- TRBJ2-7 few TRBV5-1 TGCGCCAGCACGGACACTTCCTACGAGCAGTACTTC CASTDTSYEQYF
- TRBJ1-5 once TRBV24-1 TGTGCCACCAGTCGGGGGTTATATCAGCCCCAGCATTTT CATSRGLYQPQHF
TRBD1 TRBJ2-3 once TRBV7-2 TGTGCCAGCAGCTCCCGACAGGGTACTAGCACAGATACGCAGTATTTT CASSSRQGTSTDTQYF
TRBD2 TRBJ2-1 - TRBV7-9 TGTGCCAGCAGCCTAAATACCGGGACTAGCAATGAGCAGTTCTTC CASSLNTGTSNEQFF
TRBD1 TRBJ2-2 few TRBV19 TGTGCCAGTAGCAGGGGGCTAGGCACCGGGGAGCTGTTTTTT CASSRGLGTGELFF
- TRBJ1-2 few TRBV12-3/TRBV12-4 TGTGCCAGCAGTTCAGCCTTATATGGCTACACCTTC CASSSALYGYTF
- TRBJ2-3 - TRBV27 TGTGCCAGCCCGCCCCCCAAGTCTAGCACAGATACGCAGTATTTT CASPPPKSSTDTQYF
TRBD2 TRBJ2-1 - TRBV28 TGTGCCAGCAGTCCGTCCGAACCTAGCGGCCGAGGGTTCTTC CASSPSEPSGRGFF
TRBD2 TRBJ2-3 few TRBV6-4 TGTGCCAGCAGTGACGGCGCGGGGGGCACAGATACGCAGTATTTT CASSDGAGGTDTQYF
- TRBJ1-5 - TRBV19 TGTGCCAGTAGTATAAAAGGTATTAGCAATCAGCCCCAGCATTTT CASSIKGISNQPQHF
- TRBJ2-5 - TRBV7-9 TGTGCCAGCAGCTCAGACAGGCTCGAGACCCAGTACTTC CASSSDRLETQYF
TRBD1 TRBJ2-3 - TRBV19 TGTGCCAGTAGTAATACCGGGACAGAACTGAATACGCAGTATTTT CASSNTGTELNTQYF
- TRBJ1-5 - TRBV21-1 TGTGCCAGCAGCAACGGGCGAGGACATCGCAATCAGCCCCAGCATTTT CASSNGRGHRNQPQHF
- TRBJ2-5 few TRBV12-3/TRBV12-4 TGTGCCAGCAGTTTACCCGAGGGTGAGACCCAGTACTTC CASSLPEGETQYF
- TRBJ1-2 few TRBV24-1 TGTGCCACCAGTGATGCCGGGACCTTGGAAGGCTACACCTTC CATSDAGTLEGYTF
- TRBJ2-5 - TRBV7-9 TGTGCCAGCAGTAAGAAGGTGATCCAAGAGACCCAGTACTTC CASSKKVIQETQYF
- TRBJ2-3 - TRBV20-1 TGCAGTGCTTTGCCGGGACAAAAAATCACAGATACGCAGTATTTT CSALPGQKITDTQYF
TRBD1 TRBJ2-7 - TRBV27 TGTGCCAGCAGTTTATCGTTGGGACAGCTTACTTACGAGCAGTACTTC CASSLSLGQLTYEQYF
TRBD1 TRBJ2-1 few TRBV5-4 TGTGCCAGCAGCACCGGGACAGGGAGGGTCTATGAGCAGTTCTTC CASSTGTGRVYEQFF
- TRBJ2-7 - TRBV4-2 TGTGCCAGCAGCCAAGATATGGCCAAGACCCGCTACGAGCAGTACTTC CASSQDMAKTRYEQYF
- TRBJ1-2 few TRBV5-4 TGTGCCAGCAGCTTTTCAACCCCCGGGCGAAGGGCTAACTATGGCTACACCTTC CASSFSTPGRRANYGYTF